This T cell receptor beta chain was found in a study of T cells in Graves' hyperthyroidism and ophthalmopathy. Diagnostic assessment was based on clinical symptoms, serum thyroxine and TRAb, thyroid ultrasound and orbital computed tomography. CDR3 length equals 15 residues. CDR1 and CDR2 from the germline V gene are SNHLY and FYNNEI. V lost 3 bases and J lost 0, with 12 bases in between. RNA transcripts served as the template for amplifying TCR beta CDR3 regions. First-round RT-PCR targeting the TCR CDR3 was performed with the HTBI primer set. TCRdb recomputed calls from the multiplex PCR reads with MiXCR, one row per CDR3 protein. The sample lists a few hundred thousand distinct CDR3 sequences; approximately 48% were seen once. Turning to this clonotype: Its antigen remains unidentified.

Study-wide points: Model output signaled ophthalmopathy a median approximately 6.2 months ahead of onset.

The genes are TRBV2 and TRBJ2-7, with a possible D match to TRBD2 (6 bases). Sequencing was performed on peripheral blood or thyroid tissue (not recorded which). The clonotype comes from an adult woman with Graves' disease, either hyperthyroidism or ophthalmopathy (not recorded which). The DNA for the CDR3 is TGTGCCAGCAGTGAGGGGACTTTCCCCTCCTACGAGCAGTACTTC. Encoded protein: CASSEGTFPSYEQYF.